This record looks at one T cell receptor beta chain sequence and its context. Its antigen is still unknown. No much larger clone is present one base from it, and per-base qualities are unavailable. Using the deep immunoSEQ assay, multiplex PCR amplified TCR CDR3 regions from genomic DNA. Extracted genomic DNA from each cell subset was distributed evenly across all wells of several immunoSEQ 96-well plates, and each plate was treated as a replicate. For sorted subsets, about 200 ng genomic DNA, equal to 30,000 to 35,000 T cell genomes, was loaded into each replicate PCR. Purified libraries were quantified with a Qubit 3.0 fluorometer, sized on a Bioanalyzer 2100, and re-quantified with the KAPA Library Quantification kit. Each immunoSEQ 96-well plate was sequenced on its own single-read 150-cycle Illumina NextSeq 550 flow cell. The paper's processing steps were these. Because only junctional sequences without quality scores were contained in the immunoSEQ output, filtering matching that applied to full-length reads could not be performed. Sequences were annotated with PyIR, a Python wrapper for IgBLAST v1.9, using IMGT germline references to assign V/J genes and CDR3. Reads were removed for weak V/J assignments (E-value above 1e-6), missing CDR3, stop codons, out-of-frame junctions, or ambiguous translated residues. A V3J clonotype was defined by an identical inferred V gene, J gene, and CDR3 amino acid sequence. To compute the percentage overlap between repertoires, the number of shared unique clonotypes was divided by the size of the smaller repertoire. Three approaches were used to assess repertoire richness: RTK rarefaction, the Chao1 estimator, and Recon v2.1 estimates of unobserved clonotypes. Generation probabilities for all TCRbeta clonotypes obtained by the gDNA method from a handful of donors were computed using OLGA. Not all clones reach the TCRdb copy of this immuneACCESS table, which keeps in-frame sequences only. Checked studies attribute under half of the gap to unresolved V genes and leave the rest unexplained. The V and J calls and clone size are taken from that table; D and trimming were inferred from the DNA. This sample is represented by about 710,000 clones; roughly two thirds of them were singletons. The ten most abundant clones make up around 1.7% of the sample.

These data are taken from a study of shared clonotypes between healthy human individuals (TCRdb year 2020). Regarding the research as a whole: A couple of women and a few men aged 18 to 49 years were included in the cohort. For each donor, CD4 naive and CD4 memory were each run on three plates, CD8 naive on two plates, and CD8 memory on one plate. Different laboratories and diverse techniques were used to prepare libraries and sequence TCR repertoires, to increase sequencing depth and limit assay-specific biases. To estimate repertoire size and how much clonotypes are shared between individuals, the study performed deep sequencing of blood TCR repertoires from roughly five healthy adults. Per donor, leukapheresis produced somewhere between about 0.9 and 9 billion PBMCs. What the authors observed across the whole study: Based on pairwise subsampling, the degree of clonotype sharing among donors was expected to be affected by sequencing depth. Sampling was limited to blood, and TCR repertoires in tissue likely differ from TCR repertoires in blood. When four donors were compared, the shared fraction of clonotypes was 5% to 6.5% for naive CD4, approximately 3.5% for naive CD8, roughly 2.5% for memory CD4, and less than 0.5% for memory CD8. The genetic and exposure-history diversity represented was limited by the small number of donors. Compared with non-shared clonotypes, the clonotypes found in all four sorted-subset donors had higher generation probabilities. Incomplete sequencing was indicated by rarefaction of sorted-subset datasets, despite the large sequencing depth. Estimated clonotype richness was generally larger for naive than for memory subsets.

The CDR3 spans 13 residues, from the cysteine through the phenylalanine. Here the CDR3 DNA is all that survives: 39 bases in frame from base 1. V is cut by 7 bases and J by 1 base, and the space between the germline ends is 10 bases. CDR1 MNHNS and CDR2 SASEGT are derived from the germline V gene. The donors were healthy, HIV-negative adults who had no recently reported acute infections or vaccinations. Only Caucasian adults living in Nashville, Tennessee, USA were represented among the donors. Magnetic negative selection was used to enrich CD4+ T cells, after which naive cells were positively selected on CD45RA and the negative fraction became the memory subset. Blood was obtained by leukapheresis, after which PBMCs were separated by Ficoll-Histopaque density gradient centrifugation and cryopreserved in liquid nitrogen vapor phase. Analytical flow cytometry was used to check the purity and quantity of every magnetically sorted T cell population. Genomic DNA was isolated from every sorted fraction and measured by UV absorbance on a Nanodrop 2000c.

Recombination connected TRBV6-1 to TRBJ1-1; the D gene lacks a confident call. Sequencing used memory CD4+ T cells sorted from blood. The cell subset or site label, as the study defines it: CD45RA-negative fraction. The sequence derives from a young woman in good health. At the DNA level, the sequence is TGTGCCAGCACCGGCACGGCGAACACTGAAGCTTTCTTT. It is translated as CASTGTANTEAFF.